The rows below give T cell receptor beta chains drawn from one sample of a study of CD8+ T cells in alopecia areata. Produced via immunoSEQ multiplex PCR; TCRdb's table is partial and in-frame only. The repertoire holds nearly 200,000 clones, 58% seen once, with 5.5% in the top ten. The sample consisted of CD4+ T cells sorted from blood, taken at week 24, from a patient treated with tofacitinib. The source of these receptors is a human donor with alopecia areata. Both conserved end residues are part of each CDR3. The D gene is left open where the match is weak. Some rows mark clone size as missing; the rest say once, few, many or name a class of expanded clone.

j_call	d_call	clone_size	v_call	cdr3_aa	cdr3_nt
TRBJ2-3	-	many	TRBV10-3	CATQRDTDTQYF	TGTGCCACGCAGCGTGACACAGATACGCAGTATTTT
TRBJ2-5	-	few	TRBV7-9	CASSRYGGPGETQYF	TGTGCCAGCAGCAGATACGGGGGGCCAGGAGAGACCCAGTACTTC
TRBJ2-6	-	-	TRBV29-1	CSVEVLSGANVLTF	TGCAGCGTTGAAGTCCTCTCTGGGGCCAACGTCCTGACTTTC
TRBJ2-7	-	-	TRBV7-9	CASSLGGDTGLSYEQYF	TGTGCCAGCAGCTTAGGGGGGGACACAGGCCTCTCCTACGAGCAGTACTTC
TRBJ1-2	-	few	TRBV20-1	CSATGRGYTF	TGCAGTGCTACAGGGCGCGGCTACACCTTC
TRBJ1-1	-	-	TRBV5-1	CASSLEGMNTEAFF	TGCGCCAGCAGCTTGGAGGGGATGAACACTGAAGCTTTCTTT
TRBJ1-4	-	-	TRBV7-2	CASSPKIRTATNEKLFF	TGTGCCAGCAGCCCCAAGATACGGACAGCAACTAATGAAAAACTGTTTTTT
TRBJ2-5	-	-	TRBV7-2	CASSLTPANGETQYF	TGTGCCAGCAGCTTAACCCCCGCTAATGGGGAGACCCAGTACTTC
TRBJ1-1	-	-	TRBV16	CASSLGGENTEAFF	TGTGCCAGCAGCCTCGGGGGAGAGAACACTGAAGCTTTCTTT
TRBJ2-5	-	-	TRBV28	CASSSLTRIGQETQYF	TGTGCCAGCAGTTCCCTGACTAGGATCGGCCAAGAGACCCAGTACTTC
TRBJ2-3	-	-	TRBV20-1	CSAQVEDTQYF	TGCAGTGCTCAAGTGGAAGATACGCAGTATTTT
TRBJ1-1	TRBD1	once	TRBV19	CASTGTAESTEAFF	TGTGCCAGCACCGGGACAGCCGAGAGTACTGAAGCTTTCTTT
TRBJ2-5	-	few	TRBV6-1	CASGRDQAVLETQYF	TGTGCCAGCGGCCGGGACCAAGCCGTGTTAGAGACCCAGTACTTC
TRBJ2-2	TRBD1	few	TRBV5-1	CASSFGTETGELFF	TGCGCCAGCAGCTTTGGGACAGAAACCGGGGAGCTGTTTTTT
TRBJ1-1	-	-	TRBV29-1	CSVTGTMNTEAFF	TGCAGCGTCACAGGTACAATGAACACTGAAGCTTTCTTT
TRBJ1-1	-	few	TRBV14	CASSKRIRADTEAFF	TGTGCCAGCAGCAAACGAATCCGGGCGGACACTGAAGCTTTCTTT
TRBJ1-1	-	-	TRBV29-1	CSVWTEMNTEAFF	TGCAGCGTATGGACAGAGATGAACACTGAAGCTTTCTTT
TRBJ2-5	TRBD2	-	TRBV5-6	CASSLMGGTETQYF	TGTGCCAGCAGCTTAATGGGAGGGACGGAGACCCAGTACTTC
TRBJ1-1	-	-	TRBV7-2	CASSSDQREAFF	TGTGCCAGCAGCTCCGACCAACGGGAAGCTTTCTTT
TRBJ1-1	-	-	TRBV11-2	CASSSRPRNTEAFF	TGTGCCAGCAGCTCTCGACCGAGAAACACTGAAGCTTTCTTT
TRBJ2-2	-	few	TRBV29-1	CSVTGLGNTGELFF	TGCAGCGTTACAGGTTTAGGGAACACCGGGGAGCTGTTTTTT
TRBJ2-2	-	-	TRBV7-2	CASSLTSWGELFF	TGTGCCAGCAGCTTAACCTCCTGGGGGGAGCTGTTTTTT
TRBJ1-5	-	-	TRBV7-9	CASSLSDNQPQHF	TGTGCCAGCAGCTTATCCGATAATCAGCCCCAGCATTTT
TRBJ1-2	TRBD1	-	TRBV2	CARSGTGGYTF	TGTGCCAGATCCGGGACAGGGGGATACACCTTC
TRBJ2-2	TRBD1	-	TRBV9	CASSVAEEGASTGELFF	TGTGCCAGCAGCGTAGCTGAAGAGGGGGCGAGCACCGGGGAGCTGTTTTTT
TRBJ1-1	-	-	TRBV6-5	CASSYSSGTYEAFF	TGTGCCAGCAGTTACTCGAGCGGGACCTATGAAGCTTTCTTT
TRBJ2-7	-	-	TRBV28	CASSPTVAYEQYF	TGTGCCAGCAGTCCTACGGTGGCCTACGAGCAGTACTTC
TRBJ1-2	-	few	TRBV7-9	CASSLEVSRYGYTF	TGTGCCAGCAGCTTAGAGGTATCACGCTATGGCTACACCTTC
TRBJ2-7	-	-	TRBV11-1	CASSWDGFTYEQYF	TGTGCCAGCAGTTGGGACGGATTTACCTACGAGCAGTACTTC
TRBJ2-5	-	-	TRBV29-1	CSVGGVAAQETQYF	TGCAGCGTTGGAGGTGTAGCCGCTCAAGAGACCCAGTACTTC
TRBJ1-5	-	-	TRBV7-9	CASSPRGADNQPQHF	TGTGCCAGCAGCCCACGCGGGGCGGACAATCAGCCCCAGCATTTT
TRBJ1-2	-	-	TRBV29-1	CSVGQSNYGYTF	TGCAGCGTCGGACAGTCTAACTATGGCTACACCTTC
TRBJ1-2	TRBD1	-	TRBV11-1	CASSQGQNYGYTF	TGTGCCAGCAGCCAGGGACAGAACTATGGCTACACCTTC
TRBJ1-2	TRBD1	-	TRBV28	CASSLTGGFGYTF	TGTGCCAGCAGCCTAACAGGGGGCTTTGGCTACACCTTC
TRBJ1-6	-	-	TRBV19	CASSLLQSPLHF	TGTGCCAGTAGCCTTCTTCAGTCACCCCTCCACTTT
TRBJ2-3	TRBD2	many	TRBV28	CASRRLPGLARSSTDTQYF	TGTGCCAGCAGGCGCCTACCGGGACTAGCGAGATCTAGCACAGATACGCAGTATTTT
TRBJ1-5	-	-	TRBV15	CATSRVAGSNQPQHF	TGTGCCACCAGCAGAGTTGCGGGGAGCAATCAGCCCCAGCATTTT